The 10 T cell receptor beta chains below were found in one sample sequenced in a study of CD8 T cells in ankylosing spondylitis. Via MiXCR, TCRdb re-called the 5' RACE reads, giving one row per CDR3 protein. The table lists just under 350,000 distinct CDR3 sequences, roughly 14% of them singletons. The sequenced sample consisted of blood, either unsorted or a sorted T cell fraction (not recorded which). Receptors originate from a male donor with ankylosing spondylitis or in good health (not recorded which).

This clonotype was detected a few times. The CDR3 protein is CASSRGGINTGELFF. The CDR3 coding sequence is TGCGCCAGCAGCCGGGGAGGGATCAACACCGGGGAGCTGTTTTTT. V and J are TRBV5-1 and TRBJ2-2, with 7 nucleotides matching TRBD2. The ends lost 4 bases at V and 2 bases at J; junction bases unmatched: 5. CDR1 and CDR2 (germline): SGHRS, YFSETQ. The CDR3 totals 15 residues.

The chain employs TRBV21-1 and TRBJ2-3. TRBV21-1 has pseudogene status. The CDR3 runs to 10 residues. CDR3 region: CASITDTQYF. CDR3 in DNA: TGTGCCAGCATCACAGATACGCAGTATTTT.

The table lists this clonotype with a few counts. The chain employs TRBV10-3 and TRBJ2-3; either TRBD1 or TRBD2 may fit D (5 bases each). Trimming stripped 2 bases from V and 0 bases from J, with 12 bases between. CDR3 length: 16 residues. Germline assignment: CDR1 ENHRY and CDR2 SYGVKD. The CDR3 loop is CAISEGPGTSTDTQYF. Written as DNA, the CDR3 is TGTGCCATCAGTGAGGGACCGGGGACGAGCACAGATACGCAGTATTTT.

The genes are TRBV12-3 or TRBV12-4 and TRBJ1-2; 9 positions match TRBD1. This CDR3 is built from 15 residues. V trimming: 5 bases; J trimming: 7 bases; junction bases outside the gene matches: 11. The DNA for the CDR3 is TGTGCCAGCAGTCGGGACAGGGCCTCCCTTGGTGGCTACACCTTC. Translating it yields CASSRDRASLGGYTF.

This clonotype was detected ten times or more. This chain uses TRBV12-3 or TRBV12-4 with TRBJ2-5, with 8 bases lining up with TRBD2. This CDR3 contains 15 residues. V lost 7 bases, J lost 5 bases, and 12 bases stayed unmatched. As DNA, the CDR3 is TGTGCCAGCAATCAACGGGGGGGCCTTGGTGAGACCCAGTACTTC. Translation: CASNQRGGLGETQYF.

The chain carries TRBV12-3 or TRBV12-4 and TRBJ1-1; D is unresolved. The CDR3 contains 13 residues. The ends were cut back, 1 base at V and 4 bases at J, with 7 bases in the middle. The chain's CDR3 is CASSLGHVTEAFF. The CDR3 DNA reads TGTGCCAGCAGTTTAGGACATGTCACTGAAGCTTTCTTT.

This clonotype was detected ten times or more. The chain couples TRBV10-3 to TRBJ2-7; D gene unclear. Germline loops: CDR1 ENHRY, CDR2 SYGVKD. The V end was cut by 4 bases, the J end by 3 bases, with 16 bases between. The CDR3 has 15 residues. The CDR3 protein is CAISAAQRISYEQYF. The CDR3 DNA reads TGTGCCATCAGTGCGGCACAGCGCATCAGCTACGAGCAGTACTTC.

This clonotype has at least ten counts. V is TRBV29-1 and J is TRBJ1-2; no clear D gene. Trimming removed 7 bases from V and 0 bases from J, with 15 bases in between. This CDR3 has 14 amino acids. The germline V gene has CDR1 SQVTM and CDR2 ANQGSEA. This CDR3 reads CSGATAGSNYGYTF. As DNA, the CDR3 is TGCAGCGGGGCCACCGCAGGTTCTAACTATGGCTACACCTTC.

This clonotype has more than one count but fewer than ten. This chain connects TRBV5-1 to TRBJ2-1; 8 nucleotides align to TRBD2. V shed 4 bases, J shed 6 bases, and the junction held 9 bases outside the gene matches. Germline-derived CDR1 and CDR2 are SGHRS and YFSETQ. CDR3 length: 15 amino acids. The CDR3 sequence is CASSPQRERSNEQFF. As DNA, the CDR3 is TGCGCCAGCAGCCCCCAGCGGGAGCGGAGCAATGAGCAGTTCTTC.

This chain joins TRBV2 and TRBJ1-5; D gene ambiguous. CDR3 length: 15 residues. V lost 0 bases and J lost 2, with 8 bases in between. CDR1 SNHLY and CDR2 FYNNEI come from the germline V gene. The DNA of the CDR3 is TGTGCCAGCAGTGAAGCGACAATACGCAATCAGCCCCAGCATTTT. Translated: CASSEATIRNQPQHF.